Shown below are 21 T cell receptor beta chains from a single sample sequenced in a study of spatial heterogeneity in lung cancer. TCRdb redid the calling of the 5' RACE reads with MiXCR, one entry per CDR3 protein. This table holds 90,000 to 95,000 distinct CDR3 sequences, about 12% found once. Time point here: sample taken at primary tumor resection. Material: PBMCs, obtained at surgery. The receptor source for this set is a male donor with early-stage non-small cell lung cancer.

This clonotype was observed a few times. The chain carries TRBV19 and TRBJ2-1, with 9 bases lining up with TRBD2. The CDR3 sequence is 15 residues long. The V gene end was trimmed by 5 bases and the J gene end by 5 bases; junction bases not matched to a gene: 7. Germline CDR1 LNHDA, CDR2 SQIVND (reference sequence). In DNA, the CDR3 is TGTGCCAGTAGTGGTAGCGGGAGCCCCCACAATGAGCAGTTCTTC. Its protein product is CASSGSGSPHNEQFF.

This clonotype occurred a few times. The chain is built from TRBV27 and TRBJ2-6; D perhaps matches TRBD2 (5 bases). This CDR3 spans 16 amino acids. V lost 5 bases, J lost 5 bases, and 16 bases lay in between. Germline CDR1 is MNHEY and CDR2 is SMNVEV (reference sequence). The CDR3 protein is CASSPPGSGRANVLTF. The CDR3, as DNA: TGTGCCAGCAGTCCCCCGGGGTCCGGGAGGGCCAACGTCCTGACTTTC.

The chain links TRBV15 to TRBJ1-5; D is perhaps TRBD1 (5 bases). This CDR3 spans 15 amino acids. Trimming took off 3 bases at V and 0 bases at J, with 9 bases between the two ends. Per germline, CDR1 LNHNV and CDR2 YYDKDF (reference sequence). The CDR3 DNA follows: TGTGCCACCAGCAGCGGGGGGTATAGCAATCAGCCCCAGCATTTT. Protein product: CATSSGGYSNQPQHF. The complete variable domain, with remaining parts taken from reference TRBV15 and TRBJ1-5, reads DAMVIQNPRYQVTQFGKPVTLSCSQTLNHNVMYWYQQKSSQAPKLLFHYYDKDFNNEADTPDNFQSRRPNTSFCFLDIRSPGLGDTAMYLCATSSGGYSNQPQHFGDGTRLSIL.

This clonotype was observed a handful of times. J is TRBJ1-2 and V is TRBV12-3 or TRBV12-4; TRBD1 might be the D (5 bases). V was pared by 10 bases and J by 0 bases, with 18 bases between. There are 15 residues in the CDR3. CDR3 amino acids: CATDQGPGANYGYTF. In nucleotides, the CDR3 is TGTGCCACAGACCAAGGGCCGGGGGCTAACTATGGCTACACCTTC.

This clonotype has just a few counts. This chain uses TRBV6-1 with TRBJ2-1; 7 bases align to TRBD2. Looked up from germline, CDR1 is MNHNS and CDR2 is SASEGT. Unmatched junction bases numbered 9, after V lost 5 bases and J lost 8 bases. The CDR3 is 14 residues long. CDR3 region: CASSRLLAFDEQFF. CDR3 sequence (DNA): TGTGCCAGCAGTAGGTTACTAGCGTTCGATGAGCAGTTCTTC.

This clonotype was seen only a few times. Here the CDR3 DNA reads TGTGCCAGCAGTTACGGAGGGGGACAGCTTAACACTGAAGCTTTCTTT. It is translated as CASSYGGGQLNTEAFF. The chain couples TRBV28 to TRBJ1-1; 7 nucleotides match TRBD1. The CDR3 spans 16 residues. V lost 4 bases, J lost 2 bases, and 10 bases stayed unmatched. Germline loops: CDR1 MDHEN, CDR2 SYDVKM.

The chain's CDR3 is CATSEPSVAASSEQFF. The CDR3 DNA reads as TGTGCCACCAGTGAGCCCAGTGTCGCGGCCTCAAGTGAGCAGTTCTTC. This rearrangement joins TRBV24-1 to TRBJ2-1; D is ambiguous. The CDR3 has 16 amino acids. Trimming removed 4 bases from V and 9 bases from J, with 21 bases in between. Germline CDR1 reads KGHDR; CDR2 reads SFDVKD.

This clonotype was observed many times. This chain connects TRBV7-2 to TRBJ2-2, with unresolved D. CDR3 length equals 13 residues. V was trimmed by 5 bases and J by 7 bases, leaving 11 bases between them. Germline V CDR1 and CDR2: SGHTA, FQGNSA. CDR3 nucleotides: TGTGCCAGCAGCCAAAACAGATACGGGGAGCTGTTTTTT. It yields the protein CASSQNRYGELFF.

This clonotype was detected ten times or more. The chain recombines TRBV7-6 with TRBJ2-3; TRBD2 might be the D (5 bases). The V end was cut by 5 bases, the J end by 5 bases, with 8 bases between. This CDR3 is 12 amino acids long. Germline V lookup: CDR1 SGHVS, CDR2 FNYEAQ. The CDR3 DNA reads TGTGCCAGCAGCGCCCGGGGAGATACGCAGTATTTT. It encodes CASSARGDTQYF.

The V call is TRBV7-2, the J call TRBJ1-1; possibly TRBD1 for D (6 bases). Germline lookup yields CDR1 SGHTA and CDR2 FQGNSA. The length of the CDR3 is 14 residues. V was shortened by 5 bases and J by 4 bases, with 14 bases between the two germline ends. CDR3 protein: CASSPGSQGTEAFF. CDR3 DNA sequence: TGTGCCAGCAGCCCGGGATCACAGGGCACTGAAGCTTTCTTT.

This chain joins TRBV6-5 and TRBJ1-1, with D perhaps matching TRBD1 (6 bases). This CDR3 is 14 amino acids long. Trimming stripped 5 bases from V and 1 base from J, with 11 bases between. The germline CDR1 and CDR2 sequences are MNHEY and SVGAGI. The chain's CDR3 is CASSGQGKNTEAFF. The CDR3 DNA reads TGTGCCAGCAGTGGTCAGGGGAAGAACACTGAAGCTTTCTTT.

The sample holds a few counts of this clonotype. V is TRBV20-1 and J is TRBJ2-7, with TRBD2 identical over 9 bases. There are 13 residues in the CDR3. The junction had 2 bases not matched to a gene; V was cut back by 2 bases and J by 3 bases. Germline V CDR1 and CDR2: DFQATT, SNEGSKA (reference sequence). This CDR3 is CSARLAGNYEQYF. The CDR3 region has the DNA TGCAGTGCTAGACTAGCGGGAAACTACGAGCAGTACTTC.

This clonotype was seen ten or more times. The J gene is TRBJ1-1, the V gene TRBV20-1; a weak D match, TRBD1 (6 bases). The CDR3 length is 14 residues. The germline V and J ends were trimmed by 3 bases and 1 base, with 12 bases remaining between them. Germline CDR1 is DFQATT and CDR2 is SNEGSKA (reference sequence). For the CDR3, the DNA is TGCAGTGCTAGGGGGGACATAACGAACACTGAAGCTTTCTTT. Protein sequence: CSARGDITNTEAFF.

This clonotype has more than one count but fewer than ten. The rearrangement joins TRBV9 to TRBJ2-3; TRBD2 aligns across 8 bases. The V gene end was trimmed by 0 bases and the J gene end by 3 bases; junction bases not matched to a gene: 3. The CDR3 runs to 15 residues. Germline assignment: CDR1 SGDLS and CDR2 YYNGEE. The CDR3 sequence: CASSVAGGLTDTQYF. The CDR3 DNA follows: TGTGCCAGCAGCGTAGCGGGAGGGTTGACAGATACGCAGTATTTT.

The J gene is TRBJ1-1, the V gene TRBV5-1; 7 bases fit TRBD1. This CDR3 region has 15 residues. The trim removed 1 base at V and 7 bases at J, leaving 10 bases unmatched. CDR1 is SGHRS, CDR2 YFSETQ, per germline. CDR3 coding DNA: TGCGCCAGCAGCTTGAACACAGGGGATACGAGTGAAGCTTTCTTT. Its translation: CASSLNTGDTSEAFF.

There are a few counts of this clonotype. This sequence joins TRBV7-2 and TRBJ2-7, with a tentative D call TRBD2 (5 bases). From germline, CDR1 is SGHTA and CDR2 FQGNSA. Trimming took 0 bases from V and 1 from J, leaving 13 bases between them. The CDR3 spans 16 residues. The DNA of the CDR3 is TGTGCCAGCAGCTTAGCAAGACATGGCGGGTCCTACGAGCAGTACTTC. Amino acids: CASSLARHGGSYEQYF.

Ten or more counts support this clonotype. This sequence joins TRBV7-2 and TRBJ1-5; no clear D gene. V lost 2 bases, J lost 7 bases, and 9 bases lay in between. Germline V gives CDR1 SGHTA, CDR2 FQGNSA. This CDR3 is 13 amino acids long. CDR3 sequence: CASSLWDTQPQHF. The CDR3 bases are TGTGCCAGCAGCTTATGGGATACCCAGCCCCAGCATTTT.

The J gene is TRBJ1-6, the V gene TRBV7-2; no clear D. The germline V gene has CDR1 SGHTA and CDR2 FQGNSA. V was shortened by 6 bases and J by 0 bases, with 9 bases between the two germline ends. This CDR3 spans 15 amino acids. CDR3 in amino acids: CASRSGSSYNSPLHF. The CDR3 coding sequence is TGTGCCAGCAGGTCTGGAAGCTCCTATAATTCACCCCTCCACTTT. Full variable domain (outside the CDR3, taken from reference TRBV7-2 and TRBJ1-6): GAGVSQSPSNKVTEKGKDVELRCDPISGHTALYWYRQSLGQGLEFLIYFQGNSAPDKSGLPSDRFSAERTGGSVSTLTIQRTQQEDSAVYLCASRSGSSYNSPLHFGNGTRLTVT.

In its sample, this clonotype was seen a few times. V gene TRBV10-3 combines with J gene TRBJ2-1; D possibly corresponds to TRBD2 (5 bases). With 4 bases removed from V and 0 bases from J, the gap between germline ends came to 25 bases. Looked up from germline, CDR1 is ENHRY and CDR2 is SYGVKD. This CDR3 is 20 amino acids long. The CDR3 is CAISGISRTLIEASYNEQFF. The CDR3 DNA sequence: TGTGCCATCAGTGGGATTTCTCGGACTCTCATCGAAGCCTCCTACAATGAGCAGTTCTTC.

The chain uses TRBV18 and TRBJ2-3; 7 bases are a match to TRBD1. V dropped 4 bases and J dropped 1; count of bases not matched to a gene: 8. Germline V gene data show CDR1 as KGHSH and CDR2 as LQKENI. The CDR3 extends over 16 amino acids. The CDR3 region is CASSLQPGQRTDTQYF. CDR3 bases: TGTGCCAGCTCACTCCAACCGGGACAGCGCACAGATACGCAGTATTTT.

The V call is TRBV12-5, the J call TRBJ2-7; 12 nucleotides match TRBD2. Trimming removed 2 bases from V and 4 bases from J; junction bases left unmatched: 3. Germline V gives CDR1 LGHNT, CDR2 FRNRAP. The CDR3 covers 15 residues. The CDR3: CASGLMGLAGYEQYF. CDR3 bases: TGTGCTAGTGGTTTGATGGGACTAGCGGGTTACGAGCAGTACTTC.